This T cell receptor (beta chain) comes out of a study of T cells in Graves' hyperthyroidism and ophthalmopathy. Study-level findings and limits: By a 13 V-J model, ophthalmopathy was set apart from stable hyperthyroidism. Among thyroid clonotypes expanded above 0.001, most also appeared in blood.

The source material, RNA transcripts, was used to amplify TCR beta CDR3 regions. First-round RT-PCR targeting the TCR CDR3 was performed with the HTBI primer set. Each CDR3 protein gets one entry after TCRdb re-called the multiplex PCR reads with MiXCR. The data contain fewer than 400,000 distinct CDR3 sequences, approximately 15% of them seen just once; the ten biggest clones take up 28%. As for this clonotype: Its antigen is as yet unknown. A much larger clone differs from this one at a single base, so this may be a read error.

Exclusion followed for patients with uncontrolled infection, other autoimmune disease, pregnancy or lactation. Using 10 ml of fresh peripheral blood, PBMCs were prepared. The CDR3 has 15 residues. Trimming stripped 6 bases from V and 0 bases from J, with 13 bases between. Germline V lookup: CDR1 SGHDT, CDR2 YYEEEE. The sequence was collected from a woman under 30 with Graves' hyperthyroidism that later progressed to Graves' ophthalmopathy. The genes are TRBV5-6 and TRBJ2-1, with D unresolved. The material sequenced was blood. CDR3 sequence: CASNPGPLSYNEQFF. Written as DNA, the CDR3 is TGTGCCAGCAACCCTGGACCACTCTCCTACAATGAGCAGTTCTTC.